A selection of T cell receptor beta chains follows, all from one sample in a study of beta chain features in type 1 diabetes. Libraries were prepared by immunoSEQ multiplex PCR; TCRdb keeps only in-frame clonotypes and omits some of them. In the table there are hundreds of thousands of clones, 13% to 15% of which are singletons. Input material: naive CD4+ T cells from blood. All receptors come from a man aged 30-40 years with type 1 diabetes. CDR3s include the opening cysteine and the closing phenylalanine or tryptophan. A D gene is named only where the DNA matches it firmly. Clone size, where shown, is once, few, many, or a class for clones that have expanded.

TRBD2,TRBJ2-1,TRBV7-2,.,TGTGCCAGCAGCTTTTCTAGCGGGAGTTATAATGAGCAGTTCTTC,CASSFSSGSYNEQFF
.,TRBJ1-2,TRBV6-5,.,TGTGCCAGCAGTTCTCTCTATGGCTACACCTTC,CASSSLYGYTF
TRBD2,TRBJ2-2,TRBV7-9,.,TGTGCCAGCAGCTCCCGACTAGCGGGGTACGGGGAGCTGTTTTTT,CASSSRLAGYGELFF
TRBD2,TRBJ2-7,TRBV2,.,TGTGCCAGCAGTGAGGGGCTAGCGGGAGTATGGGGCGAGCAGTACTTC,CASSEGLAGVWGEQYF
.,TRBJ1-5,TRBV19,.,TGTGCCAGTACCTCAGCCGGGGGGGTTCAGCCCCAGCATTTT,CASTSAGGVQPQHF
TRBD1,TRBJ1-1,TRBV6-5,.,TGTGCCAGCAGACGCGCCGGGACAGATAAAGCTAGGGCTTTCTTT,CASRRAGTDKARAFF
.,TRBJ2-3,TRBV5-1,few,TGCGCCAGCAGCTTGCCTCAGGGGACCACAGATACGCAGTATTTT,CASSLPQGTTDTQYF
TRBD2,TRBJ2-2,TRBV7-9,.,TGTGCCAGCAGCCGCGGGAGCCCGAACACCGGGGAGCTGTTTTTT,CASSRGSPNTGELFF
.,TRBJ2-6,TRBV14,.,TGTGCCAGCAGCCAAGATCTCAGCTCTGGGGCCAACGTCCTGACTTTC,CASSQDLSSGANVLTF
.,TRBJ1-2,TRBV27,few,TGTGCCAGCAGTCTCTCTTTCGGGGGCTATGGCTACACCTTC,CASSLSFGGYGYTF
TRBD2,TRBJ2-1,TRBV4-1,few,TGCGCCAGCAGCCAACCCGGGACTAGGGGCAATGAGCAGTTCTTC,CASSQPGTRGNEQFF
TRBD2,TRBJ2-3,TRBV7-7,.,TGTGCTAGCAGCAGACTAGCGGGAGCACCAGATACGCAGTATTTT,CASSRLAGAPDTQYF
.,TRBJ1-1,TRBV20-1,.,TGCAGTGCTAGTTCTCCAGGGAAAGCTTTCTTT,CSASSPGKAFF
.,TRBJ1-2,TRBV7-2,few,TGTGCCAGCAGCTTCCCCCCTAATGACTACACCTTC,CASSFPPNDYTF
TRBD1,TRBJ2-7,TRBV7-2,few,TGTGCCAGCAGCTTATCAGAGGGGGCGCGGGAGCAGTACTTC,CASSLSEGAREQYF
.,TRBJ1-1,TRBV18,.,TGTGCCAGCTCACCAATCGGACTAGGGAACACTGAAGCTTTCTTT,CASSPIGLGNTEAFF
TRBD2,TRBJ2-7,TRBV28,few,TGTGCCACCAGACTAGCGGGAGACTCCTACGAGCAGTACTTC,CATRLAGDSYEQYF
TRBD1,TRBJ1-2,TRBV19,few,TGTGCCAGTAACCCGAGGGGACAGGGCTATGGCTACACCTTC,CASNPRGQGYGYTF
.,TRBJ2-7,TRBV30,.,TGTGCCTGGAAGAGATCGGGCCGGGGGTCCTACGAGCAGTACTTC,CAWKRSGRGSYEQYF
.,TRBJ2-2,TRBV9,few,TGTGCCAGCAGCGTCCTCGGAGGTACCGGGGAGCTGTTTTTT,CASSVLGGTGELFF
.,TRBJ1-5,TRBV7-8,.,TGTGCCAGCAGCACAGCGCCGCGGGGGCCAAATCAGCCCCAGCATTTT,CASSTAPRGPNQPQHF
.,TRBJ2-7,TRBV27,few,TGTGCCAGCAGAACAGGTCCTTCATACTACGAGCAGTACTTC,CASRTGPSYYEQYF
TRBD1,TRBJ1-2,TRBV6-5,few,TGTGCCAGCATGCCGGGACAGGCCTCCTATGGCTACACCTTC,CASMPGQASYGYTF
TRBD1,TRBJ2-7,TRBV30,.,TGTGCCTGGGGCCAGGGGGTTTGGACAGGGAATTACGAGCAGTACTTC,CAWGQGVWTGNYEQYF
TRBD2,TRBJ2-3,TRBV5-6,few,TGTGCCAGCAGCTTGGCTCTAGCGGACACAGATACGCAGTATTTT,CASSLALADTDTQYF
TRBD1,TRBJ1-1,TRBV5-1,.,TGCGCCAGCAGGGAACAGGGGGCTGGCACTGAAGCTTTCTTT,CASREQGAGTEAFF
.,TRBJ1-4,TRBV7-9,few,TGTGCCAGCAGCACCGGACTAGACGAAAAACTGTTTTTT,CASSTGLDEKLFF
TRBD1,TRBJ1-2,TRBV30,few,TGTGCCTGGAGTACAGGGGGGGGTTCCTTCGGCTACACCTTC,CAWSTGGGSFGYTF
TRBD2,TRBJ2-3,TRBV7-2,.,TGTGCCAGCAGCCTGGGACTAGCGGTAGATACGCAGTATTTT,CASSLGLAVDTQYF
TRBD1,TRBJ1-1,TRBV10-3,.,TGTGCCATCAGTTCGGACAGGTCGCATACCACTGAAGCTTTCTTT,CAISSDRSHTTEAFF
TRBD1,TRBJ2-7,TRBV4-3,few,TGCGCCAGCAGCCTGGGACAGGGAAACGAGCAGTACTTC,CASSLGQGNEQYF
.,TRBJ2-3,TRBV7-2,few,TGTGCCAGCAGCTTAGCTGCACTGGGACTCACGGATACGCAGTATTTT,CASSLAALGLTDTQYF
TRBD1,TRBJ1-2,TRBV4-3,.,TGCGCCAGCAGCCATCACGCGGGACAGGCGGCCGTAAACTATGGCTACACCTTC,CASSHHAGQAAVNYGYTF
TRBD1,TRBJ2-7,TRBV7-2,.,TGTGCCAGCAGCCAACAGGGGGGCTACGAGCAGTACTTC,CASSQQGGYEQYF
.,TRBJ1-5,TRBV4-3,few,TGCGCCAGCAGCCGTAAACAGGTTTCCCATGATCAGCCCCAGCATTTT,CASSRKQVSHDQPQHF
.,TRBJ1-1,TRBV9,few,TGTGCCAGCACCCGGACAGCAATGAACACTGAAGCTTTCTTT,CASTRTAMNTEAFF
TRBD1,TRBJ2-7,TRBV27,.,TGTGCCAGCAGTGCGACTGGGACAGGGAACTACGAGCAGTACTTC,CASSATGTGNYEQYF
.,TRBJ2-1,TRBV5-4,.,TGTGCCAGCAGTTCACAGGGATCCTACAATGAGCAGTTCTTC,CASSSQGSYNEQFF
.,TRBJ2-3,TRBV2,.,TGTGCCAGCAGTCTTAGCACAGATACGCAGTATTTT,CASSLSTDTQYF
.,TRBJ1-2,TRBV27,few,TGTGCCAGCAGGCGCACAGGGAACTATGGCTACACCTTC,CASRRTGNYGYTF
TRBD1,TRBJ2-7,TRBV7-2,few,TGTGCCAGCAGCTTGGACAGGGGGCCTCTCTACGAGCAGTACTTC,CASSLDRGPLYEQYF
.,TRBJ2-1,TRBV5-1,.,TGCGCCAGCAGCTTGGTAGGGGCTCACAATGAGCAGTTCTTC,CASSLVGAHNEQFF
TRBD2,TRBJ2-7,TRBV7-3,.,TGTGCCAGCAGCTTACGGCTAGCGGGAGACTACGAGCAGTACTTC,CASSLRLAGDYEQYF
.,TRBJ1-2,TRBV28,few,TGTGCCAGCAGTTCCCAGGATGGCTACACCTTC,CASSSQDGYTF
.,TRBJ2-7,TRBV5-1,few,TGCGCCAGCAGCACCCAGGGGGGACAGAGCTACGAGCAGTACTTC,CASSTQGGQSYEQYF
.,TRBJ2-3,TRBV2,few,TGTGCCATCCACATTAGCACAGATACGCAGTATTTT,CAIHISTDTQYF
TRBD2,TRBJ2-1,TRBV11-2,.,TGTGCCAGCAGCTCGCTAGCGGGAGGTACCAATGAGCAGTTCTTC,CASSSLAGGTNEQFF
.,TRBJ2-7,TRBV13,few,TGTGCCAGCAGCCTGCTGCTAGTTCCCTCGTACGAGCAGTACTTC,CASSLLLVPSYEQYF
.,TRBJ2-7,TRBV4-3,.,TGCGCCAGCAGCCAACTCCCTAGCCGAAGTCCCTACGAGCAGTACTTC,CASSQLPSRSPYEQYF
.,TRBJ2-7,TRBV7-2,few,TGTGCCAGCAGCTTAGGGTCTGCCACTTACGAGCAGTACTTC,CASSLGSATYEQYF
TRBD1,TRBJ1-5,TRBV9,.,TGTGCCAGCAGCCCCGGACAGGCGTTTCAGCCCCAGCATTTT,CASSPGQAFQPQHF
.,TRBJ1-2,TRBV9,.,TGTGCCAGCAGCGTAGAATTTGGGGCTAGTGGCTACACCTTC,CASSVEFGASGYTF
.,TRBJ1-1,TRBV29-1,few,TGCAGCGCACCCGCCGCGGCCTCAAACACTGAAGCTTTCTTT,CSAPAAASNTEAFF
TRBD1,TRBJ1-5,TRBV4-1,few,TGCGCCAGCAGCGTCCGGGACAGTAGCTATAGCAATCAGCCCCAGCATTTT,CASSVRDSSYSNQPQHF
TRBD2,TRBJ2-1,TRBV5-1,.,TGCGCCAGCAGCTTGGAGCCAACGACTAGCGGATACAATGAGCAGTTCTTC,CASSLEPTTSGYNEQFF